The 31 T cell receptor beta chains below come from one sample, sequenced in a study of T cell changes during pregnancy in multiple sclerosis. The repertoire was sequenced with immunoSEQ multiplex PCR; TCRdb's copy has only in-frame clones and lacks some. The sample holds under 120,000 clones, approximately 90% seen once. The sequencing here drew on peripheral blood, taken after pregnancy. These receptors were taken from a female donor with multiple sclerosis, enrolled in a pregnancy study.

V is TRBV5-1 and J is TRBJ2-7, with 7 bases lining up with TRBD1. Trimming at V came to 4 bases and at J to 6 bases, leaving 10 bases not matched to a gene. Germline V gene sequence: CDR1 SGHRS, CDR2 YFSETQ. This CDR3 comprises 14 residues. The CDR3 loop reads CASSALTGYFEQYF. CDR3 sequence (DNA): TGCGCCAGCAGCGCATTGACAGGGTACTTCGAGCAGTACTTC.

The sample holds a few counts of this clone. This chain joins TRBV6-6 and TRBJ1-2; possibly TRBD1 for D (5 bases). Trimming cost V 2 bases and J 7 bases, with 14 bases left between them. This CDR3 is 14 amino acids long. Germline V CDR1 and CDR2: MNHNY, SVGAGI (reference sequence). The CDR3 nucleotides read TGTGCCAGCAGTTACATTGAAGGGAGGGGTGGCTACACCTTC. Amino acid sequence: CASSYIEGRGGYTF.

The chain joins TRBV11-2 to TRBJ2-1, with 7 positions matching TRBD2. J was trimmed by 4 bases and V by 5 bases; bases with no gene match: 11. Germline V gene lookup returns CDR1 SGHAT and CDR2 FQNNGV. The CDR3 spans 16 residues. The CDR3 reads CASSGWRREGYNEQFF. The CDR3 bases are TGTGCCAGCAGCGGGTGGAGGAGGGAGGGATACAATGAGCAGTTCTTC.

The table lists this clone with a count of one. The chain recombines TRBV7-6 with TRBJ2-7; D gene uncertain. The germline CDR1 and CDR2 sequences are SGHVS and FNYEAQ. This CDR3 region has 12 residues. Between the trimmed V and J ends, which lost 0 bases and 5 bases, there was a span of 5 bases. The CDR3 coding sequence is TGTGCCAGCAGCTTAGCGTTAGACGAGCAGTACTTC. It is translated as CASSLALDEQYF. The full variable domain, its missing parts supplied by reference TRBV7-6 and TRBJ2-7, is GAGVSQSPRYKVTKRGQDVALRCDPISGHVSLYWYRQALGQGPEFLTYFNYEAQQDKSGLPNDRFSAERPEGSISTLTIQRTEQRDSAMYRCASSLALDEQYFGPGTRLTVT.

The genes are TRBV7-8 and TRBJ2-1; maybe TRBD1 (6 bases). The CDR3 totals 18 residues. Germline lookup yields CDR1 SGHVS and CDR2 FQNEAQ. Trimming stripped 6 bases from V and 1 base from J, with 22 bases between. The CDR3 is CASSSRRFGTTSYNEQFF. DNA of the CDR3: TGTGCCAGCAGTTCCCGCCGCTTTGGGACAACTTCCTACAATGAGCAGTTCTTC.

The chain combines TRBV7-2 with TRBJ1-2; 10 nucleotides line up with TRBD1. This CDR3 contains 15 residues. With V trimmed by 4 bases and J by 8 bases, 10 bases remained unmatched. CDR1 is SGHTA, CDR2 FQGNSA, per germline. This CDR3 is CASSSLTGGLEGYTF. CDR3 in DNA: TGTGCCAGCAGCTCACTGACAGGGGGCCTGGAGGGCTACACCTTC.

With regard to this clone: Its ends do not fully match the called genes, so a read error is possible. The chain joins TRBV10-3 to TRBJ2-7; 7 nucleotides line up with TRBD1. CDR1 and CDR2 from the germline V gene are ENHRY and SYGVKD. The CDR3 length is 13 residues. The CDR3 region is CAISDLPDRPGGF. DNA of the CDR3: TGTGCCATCAGTGATTTGCCCGACAGGCCAGGGGGCTTC.

The V call is TRBV30, the J call TRBJ2-1, with D possibly being TRBD2 (6 bases). V lost 7 bases and J lost 3, with 16 bases in between. CDR3 length: 14 residues. CDR1 and CDR2 from the germline V gene are GTSNPN and SVGIG (reference sequence). CDR3 in DNA: TGTGCCTTCCCCGTGGAGGGTGACTACAATGAGCAGTTCTTC. It translates to CAFPVEGDYNEQFF.

V and J are TRBV6-4 and TRBJ2-2; maybe TRBD2 (5 bases). The CDR3 runs to 14 residues. Germline V gene data show CDR1 as MRHNA and CDR2 as SNTAGT. Trimming took 7 bases from V and 2 from J, leaving 11 bases between them. The CDR3 nucleotides read TGTGCCAGCATAGTTCGGGGAAACACCGGGGAGCTGTTTTTT. This encodes CASIVRGNTGELFF.

The V gene is TRBV2, the J gene TRBJ1-6; D is perhaps TRBD1 (6 bases). Per the germline V gene, CDR1 is SNHLY and CDR2 is FYNNEI. This CDR3 has 18 amino acids. Trimming took 2 bases from V and 10 from J, leaving 24 bases between them. The CDR3 region is CASSELGTAAGVYSPLHF. The CDR3 DNA reads as TGTGCCAGCAGTGAACTAGGGACGGCGGCAGGGGTTTACTCACCCCTCCACTTT.

The gene calls are TRBV7-9 and TRBJ1-5; 9 nucleotides agree with TRBD1. V was clipped by 5 bases and J by 4 bases; unmatched bases: 9. CDR1 is SEHNR and CDR2 is FQNEAQ in the germline V gene (reference sequence). The CDR3 extends over 16 amino acids. The CDR3 region is CASSHQLTGGNQPQHF. CDR3 nucleotides: TGTGCCAGCAGCCATCAACTGACAGGGGGAAATCAGCCCCAGCATTTT. The full variable domain, with the rest looked up from reference TRBV7-9 and TRBJ1-5, is DTGVSQNPRHKITKRGQNVTFRCDPISEHNRLYWYRQTLGQGPEFLTYFQNEAQLEKSRLLSDRFSAERPKGSFSTLEIQRTEQGDSAMYLCASSHQLTGGNQPQHFGDGTRLSIL.

V and J are TRBV5-1 and TRBJ1-3; TRBD1 is a possible D gene (5 bases). Germline CDR1 and CDR2: SGHRS and YFSETQ. CDR3 length equals 16 residues. Trimming stripped 0 bases from V and 4 bases from J, with 14 bases between. The CDR3 region is CASSLEQGLGGNTIYF. The CDR3 nucleotides read TGCGCCAGCAGCTTGGAGCAGGGTTTGGGAGGAAACACCATATATTTT.

CDR3 loop: CASSIDSGTGGNEQYF. CDR3 nucleotide sequence: TGTGCCAGTAGTATAGACTCCGGGACAGGGGGGAACGAGCAGTACTTC. V is TRBV19 and J is TRBJ2-7; 11 bases agree with TRBD1. V lost 0 bases, J lost 5 bases, and 6 bases stayed unmatched. The CDR3 is 16 amino acids. Germline-derived CDR1 and CDR2 are LNHDA and SQIVND (reference sequence). The full variable domain, in which reference TRBV19 and TRBJ2-7 provide the parts outside the CDR3, is DGGITQSPKYLFRKEGQNVTLSCEQNLNHDAMYWYRQDPGQGLRLIYYSQIVNDFQKGDIAEGYSVSREKKESFPLTVTSAQKNPTAFYLCASSIDSGTGGNEQYFGPGTRLTVT.

This rearrangement joins TRBV9 to TRBJ2-5, with TRBD2 matching over 7 bases. This CDR3 contains 15 residues. The V and J ends lost 3 bases and 6 bases, in that order; junction bases with no gene match: 11. Germline loops: CDR1 SGDLS, CDR2 YYNGEE. The CDR3 DNA reads TGTGCCAGCAGCGCATTCGAGACTAGCTCGAAGACCCAGTACTTC. Its protein product is CASSAFETSSKTQYF.

This chain links TRBV5-4 with TRBJ2-1; 10 bases fit TRBD2. Germline V lookup: CDR1 SGHNT, CDR2 YYREEE (reference sequence). The junction had 8 bases not matched to a gene; V was cut back by 4 bases and J by 7 bases. The CDR3 covers 15 residues. CDR3 loop: CASSGLAGAGNEQFF. CDR3 bases: TGTGCCAGCAGCGGTCTAGCGGGGGCGGGTAATGAGCAGTTCTTC.

This clone occurred once. The V gene is TRBV9, the J gene TRBJ2-7; D unresolved. The CDR3 has 14 residues. Germline V lookup: CDR1 SGDLS, CDR2 YYNGEE. V was pared by 0 bases and J by 1 base, with 8 bases between. The CDR3 sequence: CASSVGSQSYEQYF. The CDR3 DNA follows: TGTGCCAGCAGCGTAGGGTCACAATCCTACGAGCAGTACTTC. The full variable domain, completed using reference TRBV9 and TRBJ2-7, is DSGVTQTPKHLITATGQRVTLRCSPRSGDLSVYWYQQSLDQGLQFLIQYYNGEERAKGNILERFSAQQFPDLHSELNLSSLELGDSALYFCASSVGSQSYEQYFGPGTRLTVT.

The chain joins TRBV6-5 to TRBJ2-3; no firm D call. The germline CDR1 and CDR2 sequences are MNHEY and SVGAGI. The CDR3 spans 13 residues. V lost 0 bases, J lost 5 bases, and 6 bases lay in between. In nucleotides, the CDR3 is TGTGCCAGCAGTTACTCGCTCGGAGATACGCAGTATTTT. Its translation: CASSYSLGDTQYF.

Concerning this clone itself: At one of its ends the junction is not consistent with the germline gene, which may arise from a read error. The chain recombines TRBV29-1 with TRBJ2-2; 7 bases are a match to TRBD1. The CDR3 sequence is 18 residues long. From germline, CDR1 is SQVTM and CDR2 ANQGSEA. The CDR3 is CSVERIPDRRAGHRGAVF. The CDR3 DNA is TGCAGCGTTGAAAGAATACCGGACAGGCGAGCAGGACACCGGGGAGCTGTTTTT.

V is TRBV7-3 and J is TRBJ2-1, with 10 nucleotides matching TRBD2. This CDR3 comprises 16 residues. Germline V lookup: CDR1 SGHTA, CDR2 FQGTGA. Trimming cost V 4 bases and J 7 bases; bases outside gene matches: 10. The CDR3 loop is CASSSGAGGLGNEQFF. For the CDR3, the DNA is TGTGCCAGCAGCTCCGGAGCGGGGGGGCTTGGTAATGAGCAGTTCTTC.

This chain links TRBV6-1 with TRBJ1-3, with D perhaps matching TRBD1 (6 bases). The length of the CDR3 is 14 residues. V lost 2 bases and J 2 bases, leaving 7 bases between the germline ends. In germline, CDR1 is MNHNS, CDR2 SASEGT. The CDR3 protein is CASSETGTGNTIYF. The DNA for the CDR3 is TGTGCCAGCAGTGAAACAGGGACTGGAAACACCATATATTTT.

The DNA for the CDR3 is TGTGCCAGCAGCACCAACAGGGTCGGCCAGCCCCAGCATTTT. This encodes CASSTNRVGQPQHF. The chain uses TRBV7-8 and TRBJ1-5, with a weak D call TRBD1 (6 bases). This CDR3 spans 14 amino acids. V lost 5 bases and J lost 7, with 15 bases in between. CDR1 and CDR2 (germline): SGHVS, FQNEAQ.

V usage is TRBV27 and J usage is TRBJ2-7; D may be TRBD2 (5 bases). From germline, CDR1 is MNHEY and CDR2 SMNVEV (reference sequence). Trimming shortened V by 6 bases and J by 3 bases, and 12 bases separated the two germline ends. The CDR3 is 13 residues long. CDR3 protein: CASSHQRFYEQYF. The CDR3 bases are TGTGCCAGCAGCCATCAGCGGTTCTACGAGCAGTACTTC.

The V gene is TRBV7-2, the J gene TRBJ1-5; no clear D. Germline CDR1 reads SGHTA; CDR2 reads FQGNSA. The germline V and J ends were trimmed by 1 base and 0 bases, with 10 bases remaining between them. CDR3 length: 16 amino acids. The chain's CDR3 is CASSLGNLYSNQPQHF. DNA for the CDR3: TGTGCCAGCAGCTTAGGCAACCTCTATAGCAATCAGCCCCAGCATTTT. The whole variable domain, remainder taken from reference TRBV7-2 and TRBJ1-5, is GAGVSQSPSNKVTEKGKDVELRCDPISGHTALYWYRQSLGQGLEFLIYFQGNSAPDKSGLPSDRFSAERTGGSVSTLTIQRTQQEDSAVYLCASSLGNLYSNQPQHFGDGTRLSIL.

The V and J genes are TRBV5-6 and TRBJ1-5, with D unclear. V shed 6 bases and J shed 3 bases, with 16 bases lying between them. CDR1 SGHDT and CDR2 YYEEEE come from the germline V gene. The length of the CDR3 is 15 residues. The CDR3 region has the DNA TGTGCCAGCACTACTAGCGCCAATATCAATCAGCCCCAGCATTTT. This codes for CASTTSANINQPQHF.

The sample holds a few counts of this clone. This rearrangement joins TRBV9 to TRBJ2-2; a possible D gene is TRBD1 (6 bases). The germline V gene encodes CDR1 SGDLS and CDR2 YYNGEE. V lost 3 bases to trimming and J lost 6 bases, with 21 bases between them. CDR3 length: 17 residues. CDR3 nucleotides: TGTGCCAGCAGCGGAGACAGGCCCCTTGTAGGTTCCGGGGAGCTGTTTTTT. Translating gives CASSGDRPLVGSGELFF.

The chain has TRBV5-1 and TRBJ1-1, with 7 positions matching TRBD1. Germline trimming cut 4 bases from V and 3 bases from J; bases unmatched to any gene: 6. This CDR3 contains 14 residues. Germline V gene sequence: CDR1 SGHRS, CDR2 YFSETQ. CDR3: CASSMTGRDTEAFF. In DNA form, the CDR3 reads TGCGCCAGCAGCATGACAGGGCGGGACACTGAAGCTTTCTTT.

This clone was counted between two and nine times. The V call is TRBV9, the J call TRBJ1-2, with D tentatively TRBD1 (5 bases). The CDR3 runs 15 residues. Germline CDR1 reads SGDLS; CDR2 reads YYNGEE. Trimming left V 5 bases short and J 6 bases short, with 20 bases between. The CDR3 bases are TGTGCCAGCAGTAGAACAGGTCGAGTCGAAGATGGCTACACCTTC. Residues: CASSRTGRVEDGYTF.

This clone showed up just once. This chain links TRBV5-1 with TRBJ2-5, with D possibly being TRBD1 (5 bases). V lost 2 bases to trimming and J lost 1 base, with 9 bases between them. Germline V gene data show CDR1 as SGHRS and CDR2 as YFSETQ. This CDR3 comprises 14 residues. The CDR3 loop reads CASSLGAFQETQYF. In DNA, the CDR3 is TGCGCCAGCAGCTTAGGGGCCTTCCAAGAGACCCAGTACTTC.

This clone was counted once. The chain has TRBV27 and TRBJ1-2; D ambiguous. V dropped 5 bases and J dropped 7 bases, with 14 bases sitting between them. The CDR3 covers 13 residues. Germline V CDR1 and CDR2: MNHEY, SMNVEV (reference sequence). CDR3 sequence (DNA): TGTGCCAGCAGTCCTAGCGGGTTAGGTGGCTACACCTTC. Translating gives CASSPSGLGGYTF.

The V gene is TRBV7-3, the J gene TRBJ1-2, with 10 bases that match TRBD1. This CDR3 has 15 residues. V was pared by 5 bases and J by 3 bases, with 6 bases of the junction left unmatched. Per the germline V gene, CDR1 is SGHTA and CDR2 is FQGTGA. The CDR3: CASSATGTGDYGYTF. CDR3 in DNA: TGTGCCAGCAGCGCGACCGGGACAGGGGACTATGGCTACACCTTC.

The V gene is TRBV10-3, the J gene TRBJ2-1; 9 nucleotides align to TRBD1. The CDR3 totals 15 residues. The junction had 0 bases not matched to a gene; V was cut back by 2 bases and J by 1 base. The germline gives CDR1 ENHRY, CDR2 SYGVKD. The CDR3: CAISEGQGSYNEQFF. CDR3 nucleotide sequence: TGTGCCATCAGTGAGGGACAGGGGTCCTACAATGAGCAGTTCTTC.